This T cell receptor beta chain was documented in a study of blood T cell repertoires in COVID-19. The method was immunoSEQ multiplex PCR; TCRdb's version includes in-frame clones alone and lacks a portion of them. The table includes approximately 480,000 clones, 87% detected once. Participants were aged about 18 to 100 years from approximately 25 US areas. Participant-reported clinical history was the basis for cohort assignment. The receptor was isolated from a young woman who had recovered from COVID-19. The source material was PBMCs or T cells enriched from blood (not recorded which).

CDR3 sequence reads: CASSLSSTGLEEKLFF. In DNA form, the CDR3 reads TGTGCCAGCAGCTTAAGTTCGACAGGGCTAGAAGAAAAACTGTTTTTT. The J gene is TRBJ1-4, the V gene TRBV13; 7 bases agree with TRBD1. The CDR3 is made up of 16 amino acids. V was clipped by 2 bases and J by 8 bases; unmatched bases: 11. From germline, CDR1 is PRHDT and CDR2 FYEKMQ (reference sequence).